This TCR beta chain was documented in a study of T-cell reconstitution after alpha-beta-depleted transplantation in children. V shed 7 bases and J shed 0 bases, with 10 bases lying between them. Per germline, CDR1 DFQATT and CDR2 SNEGSKA (reference sequence). CDR3 length: 13 residues. This clonotype was seen more than once but under ten times. Molecular barcoding with unique molecular identifiers was used for the TCRbeta library. TCRdb ran MiXCR on the PCR reads and lists one entry per CDR3 protein. Of approximately 250,000 distinct CDR3 sequences listed, roughly a tenth are singletons. The clonotype comes from a human donor who donated a stem cell graft to a child with SCID. The chain combines TRBV20-1 with TRBJ2-4, with D uncertain. Sample: PBMCs from the stem cell graft donor, taken from the stem cell graft. CDR3 in amino acids: CSVPDEAKNIQYF. The CDR3 region has the DNA TGCAGTGTCCCGGACGAAGCCAAAAACATTCAGTACTTC.